This TCR beta chain was captured in a study of blood T cell repertoires in COVID-19 (TCRdb year 2020). Background on the whole study: Collaborator samples came from the United States, Italy and Spain and covered acute and convalescent phases of COVID-19. Nearly every sample came with metadata listing a de-identified subject ID, COVID-19 status, age in years and sex. The prospective study material was composed of cDNA or gDNA derived from T cells, B-cell-depleted T cells, or PBMCs. The dataset comprised deeply sampled blood TCRbeta repertoires from subjects exposed to, actively infected with, or recovered from COVID-19. Samples came from the ongoing ImmuneRACE study (first 160 participants) plus 1,254 subjects from 6 global collaborators. The repertoires were made available in a free public database intended to serve as a resource for research on the immune response to SARS-CoV-2. Where HLA class I and class II types were available, the types were taken from metadata supplied by the sample provider, not from assay-based typing.

TCRbeta CDR3 regions were amplified from genomic DNA using the immunoSEQ Assay, a bias-controlled multiplex PCR. Per the original workflow: Within the assay, amplification of reference gene primers was used to estimate how many nucleated cells each sample contained. Sequence reads were collapsed and filtered to measure the absolute abundance of every unique TCRbeta CDR3 rearrangement. Productive Simpson clonality was computed per sample as the square root of Simpson's diversity index over productive rearrangements. Here the immuneACCESS table is served through TCRdb, limited to in-frame sequences with V and J called. Missing clones are a known gap in these copies; in checked studies unresolved V genes cover under half, and the rest lacks a known reason. That table furnishes V, J and clone size, whereas the DNA furnished D and trimming. The sample table records over 300,000 clones; around 87% of these occur just once. The ten largest clones capture more than 0.9% of the sample.

Concerning this clone itself: The antigen it recognizes is unknown. No qualities accompany the bases; no much larger clone lies one base away.

Broader findings and caveats from the paper: The amount of clinical and demographic metadata varied by source and participant and was provided uncurated.

Participants in the prospective study were enrolled through a virtual design, were aged about 18 to 90 years, and lived in 24 United States geographic areas. In the prospective study, cohorts were assigned on the basis of participant-reported clinical history obtained from a screening survey and a study questionnaire. Mobile phlebotomists in the prospective study collected whole blood, serum and a nasopharyngeal or oropharyngeal swab from every participant. Participants in the prospective study had the option to provide additional blood draws and questionnaires over an approximately 2-month period. Blood samples from the prospective study were shipped frozen or at room temperature prior to DNA extraction. CDR1 and CDR2 are drawn from the germline V gene: KGHSH, LQKENI. From the cysteine up to the phenylalanine, the CDR3 has a length of 14 residues. CDR3 DNA only is kept here, 42 bases in frame from base 1. V is clipped by 9 bases and J by 0 bases, and the sequence between their germline boundaries is 11 bases long.

This TCR came from a woman in her 30s with acute COVID-19. Recombination joined TRBV18 with TRBJ1-4; too little of a D gene remains to name it. The specimen sequenced was PBMCs or T cells enriched from blood (not recorded which). CDR3 reads: CASRGFATNEKLFF. The DNA sequence is TGTGCCAGTAGAGGTTTTGCAACTAATGAAAAACTGTTTTTT.